The sequence of this TCR beta chain was determined in a study of blood T cell repertoires in COVID-19 (dated by TCRdb to 2018 to 2021). About the study as a whole: Samples from collaborators originated in the United States, Italy and Spain and spanned both the acute and convalescent phases of COVID-19. The sample metadata nearly always contained a de-identified subject ID, COVID-19 status, age in years and sex. The dataset comprised deeply sampled blood TCRbeta repertoires from subjects exposed to, actively infected with, or recovered from COVID-19. Where available, HLA class I and class II types were obtained from metadata supplied by the sample provider rather than from assay-based typing. The material from the prospective study consisted of cDNA or gDNA derived from T cells, B-cell-depleted T cells, or PBMCs. The samples were drawn from two sources: the first 160 participants of the ongoing ImmuneRACE study, and 950 to 1,500 subjects contributed by 6 global collaborators. The repertoires were released in a freely available public database intended as a resource for research on the immune response to SARS-CoV-2.

The immunoSEQ Assay, a bias-controlled multiplex PCR, was used to amplify TCRbeta CDR3 regions from genomic DNA. The paper's data handling went like this. The number of nucleated cells in each sample was estimated by amplification of reference gene primers within the assay. To quantify the absolute abundance of each unique TCRbeta CDR3 rearrangement, sequence reads were collapsed and filtered. For each sample, productive Simpson clonality was calculated as the square root of Simpson's diversity index over productive rearrangements. TCRdb took over this immuneACCESS table, retaining in-frame rearrangements with V and J assigned. Such tables are incomplete; in checked studies, under half of the missing clones stem from an unresolved V gene, and the remainder is unexplained. V, J and clone size reflect that table, while D and trimming were determined from the DNA. For this sample the table gives around 170,000 clones, of which roughly 84% were detected only once. The top ten clones comprise roughly 14% of the sample.

Collaborating institutions collected whole blood in K2EDTA tubes following their own protocols. For TCRbeta analysis, collaborators shipped samples in one of three forms: frozen whole blood, isolated PBMCs, or DNA extracted from either of those sample types. What the work shows at the level of the full study, not this receptor alone: How much clinical and demographic metadata was included differed by source and by participant, and the metadata was provided uncurated.

Turning to this clone: It lacks a known antigen. No much larger clone is present one base from it, and per-base qualities are unavailable.

The germline V gene specifies KGHDR as CDR1 and SFDVKD as CDR2. The CDR3 sequence holds 16 residues, the cysteine and phenylalanine included. Kept here is only the CDR3 DNA, which spans 48 bases and is read in frame from base 1. V loses 3 bases at its end and J loses 2 bases; junction bases beyond the gene matches: 5. The source of this sequence is a man younger than 35 with active or convalescent COVID-19. Recombination joined TRBV24-1 with TRBJ2-5, and 10 bases in between align with TRBD1. Material for sequencing was peripheral blood. The sequence in DNA is TGTGCCACCAGTGATCACGGGACAGGGGAGCAAGAGACCCAGTACTTC. It is translated as CATSDHGTGEQETQYF.